A single sample gave rise to the 8 T cell receptor beta chains below, sequenced in a study of cytomegalovirus exposure and HLA in healthy donors. Assay: immunoSEQ multiplex PCR; the TCRdb copy retains only in-frame clones and omits some. The sample records 150,000 to 200,000 clones, 80% to 85% being singletons. The sample taken for sequencing was PBMCs. The receptors originated from a young woman in good health and CMV-seropositive.

The chain uses TRBV29-1 and TRBJ1-5, with 7 bases identical to TRBD1. The V segment lost 6 bases and the J segment 4 bases; nucleotides outside the gene matches: 6. CDR1 is SQVTM, CDR2 ANQGSEA, per germline. CDR3 size: 13 residues. The CDR3 nucleotides read TGCAGCGTAGTGACAGGGTCTAATCAGCCCCAGCATTTT. Translation gives CSVVTGSNQPQHF. Drawing the rest from reference TRBV29-1 and TRBJ1-5, the complete variable domain is SAVISQKPSRDICQRGTSLTIQCQVDSQVTMMFWYRQQPGQSLTLIATANQGSEATYESGFVIDKFPISRPNLTFSTLTVSNMSPEDSSIYLCSVVTGSNQPQHFGDGTRLSIL.

The genes are TRBV5-6 and TRBJ2-7, with a tentative D call TRBD1 (6 bases). There are 12 residues in the CDR3. Trimming took 5 bases from V and 3 from J, leaving 9 bases between them. Per germline, CDR1 SGHDT and CDR2 YYEEEE. DNA of the CDR3: TGTGCCAGCAGTACAGGGTTCTACGAGCAGTACTTC. Protein product: CASSTGFYEQYF.

The chain carries TRBV7-9 and TRBJ2-1; TRBD1 matches at 7 bases. The CDR3 has 15 amino acids. Looked up from germline, CDR1 is SEHNR and CDR2 is FQNEAQ (reference sequence). Trimming removed 1 base from V and 8 bases from J; junction bases left unmatched: 8. CDR3 loop: CASSLGLRGLDEQFF. The CDR3 coding sequence is TGTGCCAGCAGCTTAGGGTTGAGGGGGCTGGATGAGCAGTTCTTC. Combining the CDR3 with reference TRBV7-9 and TRBJ2-1 gives the whole variable domain DTGVSQNPRHKITKRGQNVTFRCDPISEHNRLYWYRQTLGQGPEFLTYFQNEAQLEKSRLLSDRFSAERPKGSFSTLEIQRTEQGDSAMYLCASSLGLRGLDEQFFGPGTRLTVL.

In this sample, this clone turned up once. The V call is TRBV19, the J call TRBJ1-4, with D possibly TRBD1 on 5 matching bases. The V end lost 4 bases, the J end lost 6 bases, and 12 bases lay between the germline ends. The CDR3 consists of 14 residues. The germline CDR1 and CDR2 sequences are LNHDA and SQIVND (reference sequence). The CDR3 here is CASSNTGSDEKLFF. In nucleotides, the CDR3 is TGTGCCAGTAGTAATACAGGCAGCGATGAAAAACTGTTTTTT.

This chain uses TRBV2 with TRBJ1-6, with D possibly TRBD1 on 5 matching bases. The CDR3 spans 14 residues. Germline values: CDR1 SNHLY, CDR2 FYNNEI. Trimming cost V 6 bases and J 4 bases, with 10 bases left between them. The CDR3 DNA is TGTGCCAGCAGAGCAGGGTTGTATAATTCACCCCTCCACTTT. Translating it yields CASRAGLYNSPLHF.

This chain links TRBV4-1 with TRBJ1-4; TRBD1 aligns across 10 bases. This CDR3 region has 15 residues. CDR1 and CDR2 (germline): MGHRA, YSYEKL. V dropped 4 bases and J dropped 7; count of bases not matched to a gene: 6. The CDR3 spells CASSLRRTGGEKLFF. The CDR3 DNA reads TGCGCCAGCAGCCTCAGAAGGACAGGGGGTGAAAAACTGTTTTTT.

This clone appeared once. This rearrangement joins TRBV7-2 to TRBJ2-7, with D possibly TRBD1 on 5 matching bases. The V gene lost 0 bases and the J gene lost 2 bases, with 11 bases spanning the gap. Germline V CDR1 and CDR2: SGHTA, FQGNSA. The CDR3 contains 15 residues. CDR3 bases: TGTGCCAGCAGCTTAGCTGGGGCCGACCCCTACGAGCAGTACTTC. Amino acid sequence: CASSLAGADPYEQYF.

The chain uses TRBV4-1 and TRBJ2-2; 9 bases match TRBD2. After removal of 0 bases from V and 5 bases from J, the junction contained 10 bases not matched to a gene. The CDR3 extends over 18 amino acids. The V gene's germline CDR1 is MGHRA and CDR2 YSYEKL. The CDR3 protein is CASSQDPPRSGGTGELFF. In DNA form, the CDR3 reads TGCGCCAGCAGCCAAGATCCCCCCCGGAGCGGGGGGACCGGGGAGCTGTTTTTT.